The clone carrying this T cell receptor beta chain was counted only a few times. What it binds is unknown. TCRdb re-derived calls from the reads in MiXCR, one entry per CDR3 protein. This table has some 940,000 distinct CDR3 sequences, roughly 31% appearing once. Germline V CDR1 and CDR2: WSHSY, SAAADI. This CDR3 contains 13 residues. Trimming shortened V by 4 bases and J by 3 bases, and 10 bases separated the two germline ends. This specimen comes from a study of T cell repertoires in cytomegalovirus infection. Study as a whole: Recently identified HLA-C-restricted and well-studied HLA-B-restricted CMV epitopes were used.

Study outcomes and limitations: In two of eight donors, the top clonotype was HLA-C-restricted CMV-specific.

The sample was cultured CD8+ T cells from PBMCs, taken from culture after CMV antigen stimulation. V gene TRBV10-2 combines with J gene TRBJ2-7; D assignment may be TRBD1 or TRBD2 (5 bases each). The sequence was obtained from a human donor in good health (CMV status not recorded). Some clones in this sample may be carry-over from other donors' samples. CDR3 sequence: CASSVRGVYEQYF. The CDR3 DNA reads TGCGCCAGCAGTGTACGGGGCGTCTACGAGCAGTACTTC.